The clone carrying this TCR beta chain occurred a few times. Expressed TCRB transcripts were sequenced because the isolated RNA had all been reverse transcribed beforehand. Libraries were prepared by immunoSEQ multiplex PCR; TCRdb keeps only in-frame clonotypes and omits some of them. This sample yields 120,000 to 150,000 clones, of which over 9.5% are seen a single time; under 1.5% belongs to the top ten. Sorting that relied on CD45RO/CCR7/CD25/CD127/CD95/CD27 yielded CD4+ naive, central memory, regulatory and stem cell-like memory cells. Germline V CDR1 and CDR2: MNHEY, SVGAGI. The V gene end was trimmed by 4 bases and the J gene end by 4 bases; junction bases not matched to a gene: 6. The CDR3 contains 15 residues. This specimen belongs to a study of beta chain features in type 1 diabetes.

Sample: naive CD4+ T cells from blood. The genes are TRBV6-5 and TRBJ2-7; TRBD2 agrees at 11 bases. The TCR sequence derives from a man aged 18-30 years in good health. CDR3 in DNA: TGTGCCAGCAGTTCGGTGGGGACTAGCGGATACGAGCAGTACTTC. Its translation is CASSSVGTSGYEQYF.